Below are 32 T cell receptor beta chains sequenced from a single sample in a study of vaccination effects on CD4 cells after COVID-19. Repertoires were generated with immunoSEQ multiplex PCR, while TCRdb's copy carries only in-frame clones and drops some. The sample yields tens of thousands of clones, roughly 80% seen once. Viral peptide pools were used in the ViraFEST assay to expand antigen-specific CD4+ T cells, and sequencing came afterward. Having been cultured for roughly 9 days, the cells underwent CD4+ T cell isolation. Antigens of these TCRs are unknown. The sample in question was CD4+ T cells from PBMCs cultured with HCoV-229E spike peptides, obtained before COVID-19 vaccination. These receptors originate from a human donor who received a COVID-19 vaccine.

The chain uses TRBV6-4 and TRBJ2-1; tentatively, D is TRBD1 (6 bases). This CDR3 comprises 15 residues. Germline CDR1 MRHNA, CDR2 SNTAGT. V was clipped by 0 bases and J by 2 bases, with 8 bases between them. DNA of the CDR3: TGTGCCAGCAGTGACTCTGGGGGCACCTACAATGAGCAGTTCTTC. Translated: CASSDSGGTYNEQFF.

This chain uses TRBV18 with TRBJ1-2; 7 nucleotides line up with TRBD1. The V and J ends lost 4 bases and 2 bases, in that order; junction bases with no gene match: 19. CDR1 is KGHSH, CDR2 LQKENI, per germline. The CDR3 is 19 residues long. Here the CDR3 DNA reads TGTGCCAGCTCACTCTTAACTCCGGGACAGAGGGGTATAAACTATGGCTACACCTTC. Protein sequence: CASSLLTPGQRGINYGYTF. Full variable domain (missing parts from reference TRBV18 and TRBJ1-2): NAGVMQNPRHLVRRRGQEARLRCSPMKGHSHVYWYRQLPEEGLKFMVYLQKENIIDESGMPKERFSAEFPKEGPSILRIQQVVRGDSAAYFCASSLLTPGQRGINYGYTFGSGTRLTVV.

The chain has TRBV28 and TRBJ2-1, with 8 nucleotides matching TRBD2. V shed 7 bases, J shed 6 bases, and the junction held 11 bases outside the gene matches. CDR1 and CDR2 from the germline V gene are MDHEN and SYDVKM. This CDR3 has 15 residues. The CDR3 region is CASKGYGGASNEQFF. DNA for the CDR3: TGTGCCAGCAAGGGCTACGGGGGGGCCAGCAATGAGCAGTTCTTC. The full variable domain, rest sourced from reference TRBV28 and TRBJ2-1, is DVKVTQSSRYLVKRTGEKVFLECVQDMDHENMFWYRQDPGLGLRLIYFSYDVKMKEKGDIPEGYSVSREKKERFSLILESASTNQTSMYLCASKGYGGASNEQFFGPGTRLTVL.

The chain is built from TRBV5-6 and TRBJ1-1; 7 nucleotides agree with TRBD1. Germline V gene data show CDR1 as SGHDT and CDR2 as YYEEEE. Trimming took 4 bases from V and 5 from J; bases not matched to a gene: 8. CDR3 length equals 14 residues. The CDR3 sequence: CASSLLTGYTEAFF. CDR3 sequence (DNA): TGTGCCAGCAGCCTCCTGACAGGGTATACTGAAGCTTTCTTT.

V usage is TRBV19 and J usage is TRBJ1-2; a weak D match, TRBD1 (5 bases). The CDR3 is made up of 14 amino acids. CDR1 LNHDA and CDR2 SQIVND come from the germline V gene (reference sequence). V lost 5 bases and J lost 5, with 15 bases in between. DNA of the CDR3: TGTGCCAGTAGTGTCCGGGACGGAAGATATGGCTACACCTTC. This codes for CASSVRDGRYGYTF. Combining the CDR3 with reference TRBV19 and TRBJ1-2 gives the whole variable domain DGGITQSPKYLFRKEGQNVTLSCEQNLNHDAMYWYRQDPGQGLRLIYYSQIVNDFQKGDIAEGYSVSREKKESFPLTVTSAQKNPTAFYLCASSVRDGRYGYTFGSGTRLTVV.

This clone was detected a few times. The rearrangement uses TRBV12-3 or TRBV12-4 and TRBJ1-5, with TRBD1 as a possible D gene (5 bases). This CDR3 region has 12 residues. V was trimmed by 5 bases and J by 14 bases, leaving 16 bases between them. CDR3 DNA: TGTGCCAGCAGTGGGACGGCCTTTTCGAAGCATTTT. It is translated as CASSGTAFSKHF.

The rearrangement joins TRBV10-2 to TRBJ2-7; 8 positions match TRBD2. Germline V gene data show CDR1 as WSHSY and CDR2 as SAAADI. The CDR3 covers 13 residues. V lost 6 bases to trimming and J lost 3 bases; unmatched junction nucleotides: 4. The CDR3 loop reads CASRTSGSYEQYV. CDR3 nucleotides: TGCGCCAGCAGGACGAGCGGGAGCTACGAGCAGTACGTC.

The genes are TRBV5-8 and TRBJ1-2; D is unresolved. This CDR3 spans 15 amino acids. Deletions cut 2 bases from V and 5 bases from J, with 16 bases between. Germline values: CDR1 SGHTS, CDR2 YDEGEE. CDR3 sequence: CASSFEGQARYGYTF. The CDR3, as DNA: TGTGCCAGCAGCTTTGAGGGCCAGGCACGGTATGGCTACACCTTC.

The chain links TRBV5-1 to TRBJ2-3; 8 nucleotides match TRBD2. Germline V gene lookup returns CDR1 SGHRS and CDR2 YFSETQ. Trimming cost V 3 bases and J 1 base; bases outside gene matches: 7. This CDR3 spans 16 amino acids. The CDR3 DNA reads as TGCGCCAGCAGCTCCGACCTCGGGGGGGGCACAGATACGCAGTATTTT. This codes for CASSSDLGGGTDTQYF.

CDR3 amino acids: CATDTAGAWGESGYTF. The DNA of the CDR3 is TGTGCCACGGACACGGCCGGGGCCTGGGGGGAAAGTGGCTACACCTTC. The chain has TRBV19 and TRBJ1-2, with a possible D match to TRBD1 (5 bases). CDR1 LNHDA and CDR2 SQIVND come from the germline V gene (reference sequence). The length of the CDR3 is 16 residues. V lost 10 bases, J lost 7 bases, and 28 bases lay in between. Full variable domain (missing parts from reference TRBV19 and TRBJ1-2): DGGITQSPKYLFRKEGQNVTLSCEQNLNHDAMYWYRQDPGQGLRLIYYSQIVNDFQKGDIAEGYSVSREKKESFPLTVTSAQKNPTAFYLCATDTAGAWGESGYTFGSGTRLTVV.

This sequence joins TRBV7-9 and TRBJ2-2; 10 bases match TRBD2. The CDR3 runs to 17 residues. Germline V gene sequence: CDR1 SEHNR, CDR2 FQNEAQ (reference sequence). The CDR3 DNA follows: TGTGAAGGCGGGGTAGCGGGGGGACATACGAACACCGGGGAGCTGTTTTTT. Amino acids: CEGGVAGGHTNTGELFF.

The rearrangement uses TRBV7-2 and TRBJ2-2, with 8 positions matching TRBD2. Germline CDR1 and CDR2: SGHTA and FQGNSA. Trimming took 1 base from V and 5 from J; bases not matched to a gene: 9. This CDR3 is 17 amino acids long. The CDR3 DNA sequence: TGTGCCAGCAGCTTAGAAGGGACTAGAGTCCTTACCGGGGAGCTGTTTTTT. Translation: CASSLEGTRVLTGELFF.

The rearrangement uses TRBV18 and TRBJ1-2; a possible D gene is TRBD1 (6 bases). This CDR3 has 14 amino acids. The germline CDR1 and CDR2 sequences are KGHSH and LQKENI. V lost 3 bases, J lost 4 bases, and 12 bases lay in between. This chain's CDR3 is CASSPPGAGYGYTF. CDR3 DNA sequence: TGTGCCAGCTCACCTCCGGGGGCTGGCTATGGCTACACCTTC.

In its sample, this clone was seen a few times. The chain is built from TRBV19 and TRBJ2-2; a possible D gene is TRBD1 (6 bases). The ends were cut back, 5 bases at V and 0 bases at J, with 10 bases in the middle. CDR1 is LNHDA, CDR2 SQIVND, per germline (reference sequence). CDR3 size: 15 residues. The CDR3 is CASSRQEPNTGELFF. The CDR3 region has the DNA TGTGCCAGTAGTCGACAGGAGCCGAACACCGGGGAGCTGTTTTTT. The whole variable domain, remainder taken from reference TRBV19 and TRBJ2-2, is DGGITQSPKYLFRKEGQNVTLSCEQNLNHDAMYWYRQDPGQGLRLIYYSQIVNDFQKGDIAEGYSVSREKKESFPLTVTSAQKNPTAFYLCASSRQEPNTGELFFGEGSRLTVL.

This sequence joins TRBV28 and TRBJ2-7; 7 bases match TRBD1. The germline gives CDR1 MDHEN, CDR2 SYDVKM. CDR3 length equals 14 residues. V lost 7 bases to trimming and J lost 2 bases; unmatched junction nucleotides: 8. CDR3 residues: CASTPGTATYEQYV. The CDR3 coding sequence is TGTGCCAGCACCCCCGGGACAGCCACCTACGAGCAGTACGTC.

This chain uses TRBV7-2 with TRBJ2-3; D is undetermined. Germline CDR1 and CDR2: SGHTA and FQGNSA. CDR3 length: 15 amino acids. Trimming removed 2 bases from V and 0 bases from J, with 9 bases in between. The CDR3 nucleotides are TGTGCCAGCAGCTTAATCCTAGGAAGCACAGATACGCAGTATTTT. Protein sequence: CASSLILGSTDTQYF.

The chain is built from TRBV3-1 (or the pseudogene TRBV3-2) and TRBJ1-2, with TRBD1 as a possible D gene (6 bases). The germline V and J ends were trimmed by 3 bases and 7 bases, with 18 bases remaining between them. Per the germline V gene, CDR1 is LGHDT and CDR2 is YNNKEL (reference sequence). The CDR3 covers 15 residues. The CDR3 protein is CASSHRGGAGPGYTF. The CDR3 DNA reads TGTGCCAGCAGCCACCGGGGGGGGGCCGGACCTGGCTACACCTTC.

This clone was seen a few times. V gene TRBV2 combines with J gene TRBJ2-5, with D perhaps being TRBD1 or TRBD2 (5 bases each). In germline, CDR1 is SNHLY, CDR2 FYNNEI. The CDR3 length is 15 residues. V lost 7 bases and J 4 bases, leaving 19 bases between the germline ends. CDR3 sequence (DNA): TGTGCCAGCACTCCAACCCGGGACCCCAGAGAGACCCAGTACTTC. This encodes CASTPTRDPRETQYF.

For the CDR3, the DNA is TGCGCCAGCAGCCCGCAGGGGGATGGCAATCAGCCCCAGCATTTT. Protein product: CASSPQGDGNQPQHF. V usage is TRBV5-1 and J usage is TRBJ1-5, with TRBD1 identical over 7 bases. The trim removed 4 bases at V and 2 bases at J, leaving 6 bases unmatched. The CDR3 is 15 residues long. The germline gives CDR1 SGHRS, CDR2 YFSETQ.

This clone was seen only once. V gene TRBV7-9 combines with J gene TRBJ1-2; no reliable D call. V shed 5 bases and J shed 8 bases, with 12 bases lying between them. Per germline, CDR1 SEHNR and CDR2 FQNEAQ (reference sequence). CDR3 length: 12 residues. CDR3 sequence (DNA): TGTGCCAGCAGCCGGGTAGGGCCGGGCTACACCTTC. Residues: CASSRVGPGYTF.

The CDR3 sequence is CASSLRPFGLPSTDTQYF. The CDR3 DNA reads as TGTGCCAGCAGCTTACGCCCATTTGGGCTCCCTAGCACAGATACGCAGTATTTT. The chain is built from TRBV7-6 and TRBJ2-3; unclear D gene. Germline values: CDR1 SGHVS, CDR2 FNYEAQ. This CDR3 has 18 residues. Deletions cut 2 bases from V and 0 bases from J, with 18 bases between.

The chain recombines TRBV5-1 with TRBJ2-3; TRBD2 matches at 13 bases. V dropped 2 bases and J dropped 1; count of bases not matched to a gene: 1. This CDR3 is 16 amino acids long. CDR1 SGHRS and CDR2 YFSETQ come from the germline V gene. This chain's CDR3 is CASSLLAGGGTDTQYF. CDR3 in DNA: TGCGCCAGCAGCTTACTAGCGGGGGGGGGCACAGATACGCAGTATTTT.

This chain connects TRBV7-3 to TRBJ2-3, with 10 bases fitting TRBD1. The CDR3 spans 16 residues. CDR1 is SGHTA and CDR2 is FQGTGA in the germline V gene. V lost 3 bases to trimming and J lost 5 bases; unmatched junction nucleotides: 8. The CDR3 bases are TGTGCCAGCAGCTTGATCCCGGGACAGGGGTTAGATACGCAGTATTTT. This translates into CASSLIPGQGLDTQYF.

V gene TRBV18 combines with J gene TRBJ2-3; 7 bases agree with TRBD2. Germline CDR1 KGHSH, CDR2 LQKENI. CDR3 length equals 17 residues. V shed 6 bases, J shed 2 bases, and the junction held 14 bases outside the gene matches. CDR3 in DNA: TGTGCCAGCTCTCTCGTTAGACTAGCCTCAATCACAGATACGCAGTATTTT. Protein: CASSLVRLASITDTQYF.

CDR3 DNA sequence: TGTGCCAGCAGGCTCGGGGTTAGCACAGATACGCAGTATTTT. Protein sequence: CASRLGVSTDTQYF. The chain combines TRBV6-4 with TRBJ2-3; possible D gene TRBD2, 5 bases. Germline V CDR1 and CDR2: MRHNA, SNTAGT. The CDR3 is made up of 14 amino acids. The V end lost 6 bases, the J end lost 0 bases, and 10 bases lay between the germline ends.

This chain joins TRBV6-1 and TRBJ1-2, with TRBD1 as a possible D gene (5 bases). V dropped 2 bases and J dropped 7 bases, with 17 bases sitting between them. The CDR3 is 15 amino acids. Germline values: CDR1 MNHNS, CDR2 SASEGT. The CDR3 region has the DNA TGTGCCAGCAGTGAACCCCTTGGGGGATTAATTGGCTACACCTTC. It encodes CASSEPLGGLIGYTF.

The chain couples TRBV5-1 to TRBJ2-1; possibly TRBD1 for D (5 bases). This CDR3 spans 14 amino acids. Germline V gene data show CDR1 as SGHRS and CDR2 as YFSETQ. V was shortened by 3 bases and J by 4 bases, with 11 bases between the two germline ends. CDR3 DNA: TGCGCCAGCAGCTATACAGGCCAGTACAATGAGCAGTTCTTC. The encoded protein is CASSYTGQYNEQFF.

The chain couples TRBV7-3 to TRBJ2-3; perhaps D is TRBD1 or TRBD2 (5 bases each). CDR1 and CDR2 from the germline V gene are SGHTA and FQGTGA. V was shortened by 4 bases and J by 2 bases, with 10 bases between the two germline ends. The length of the CDR3 is 14 residues. CDR3 sequence (DNA): TGTGCCAGCAGCTCTGGGACGGCCACAGATACGCAGTATTTT. Its translation is CASSSGTATDTQYF.

This clone turned up a few times. The chain is built from TRBV5-5 and TRBJ1-2, with 8 bases aligning to TRBD1. V gave up 4 bases and J gave up 3 bases; unmatched junction bases: 2. CDR1 is SGHKS and CDR2 is YYEKEE in the germline V gene (reference sequence). CDR3 size: 13 residues. The CDR3 coding sequence is TGTGCCAGCAGCCCAGGGGGCGACTATGGCTACACCTTC. Amino acid sequence: CASSPGGDYGYTF.

This sequence joins TRBV21-1 and TRBJ2-7. TRBV21-1 is a pseudogene locus. The CDR3 runs 16 residues. CDR3 sequence (DNA): TGTGCCAGCGAACTCGGGCCCAGGACCGGGGGCCACGAGCAGTACGTC. It yields the protein CASELGPRTGGHEQYV.

V is TRBV2 and J is TRBJ1-5; D not certain. V shed 3 bases and J shed 5 bases, with 14 bases lying between them. The CDR3 has 15 residues. Germline CDR1 and CDR2: SNHLY and FYNNEI. The CDR3 sequence: CASSEPRARDQPQHF. DNA for the CDR3: TGTGCCAGCAGTGAGCCGCGGGCGCGGGATCAGCCCCAGCATTTT.

By proportion, this clone is medium-sized. The chain employs TRBV29-1 and TRBJ2-7; D possibly uses TRBD1 or TRBD2 (5 bases each). V was pared by 0 bases and J by 7 bases, with 19 bases between. This CDR3 region has 15 residues. Per germline, CDR1 SQVTM and CDR2 ANQGSEA. Here the CDR3 reads CSVEEGPGPTDEQYV. The CDR3 DNA sequence: TGCAGCGTTGAAGAAGGACCGGGACCGACAGATGAGCAGTACGTC.